This is a list of T cell receptor beta chains from one sample in a study of T cell repertoires in cytomegalovirus infection. Antigens of these TCRs are unknown. Using its own MiXCR run on the reads, TCRdb lists one record per CDR3 protein. The sample consists of roughly 920,000 distinct CDR3 sequences, under 40% of them appearing once. Here the sequenced sample was cultured CD8+ T cells from PBMCs, taken from culture after CMV antigen stimulation. These receptors all stem from a human donor in good health (CMV status not recorded). Some clones in this sample may be carry-over from other donors' samples. The CDR3 runs from the conserved cysteine through the conserved F or W. The order of the fields is V gene, D gene, clone size, J gene, CDR3 DNA, CDR3 protein. The D gene is left open where the match is weak. Clone sizes are given selectively: once, few, many, or a class where the clone is expanded.

v_gene: TRBV20-1
d_gene: NA
abundance: NA
j_gene: TRBJ1-1
CDR3nt: TGCAGTGCTAGAGATCGGGGGGCAGGGGTGATTGCTGAAGCTTTCTTT
CDR3aa: CSARDRGAGVIAEAFF

v_gene: TRBV12-3/TRBV12-4
d_gene: NA
abundance: few
j_gene: TRBJ2-5
CDR3nt: TGTGCCAGCAGTCCCCTCGGTTCGGCAGTACAAGAGACCCAGTACTTC
CDR3aa: CASSPLGSAVQETQYF

v_gene: TRBV27
d_gene: TRBD2
abundance: NA
j_gene: TRBJ2-5
CDR3nt: TGTGCCAGCAGTTTCGGGCGCGGGGGGCGACGAGAGACCCAGTACTTC
CDR3aa: CASSFGRGGRRETQYF

v_gene: TRBV19
d_gene: NA
abundance: NA
j_gene: TRBJ1-1
CDR3nt: TGTGCCAGTAGTAAGGCCGGGACACCTCAGAACACTGAAGCTTTCTTT
CDR3aa: CASSKAGTPQNTEAFF

v_gene: TRBV6-6
d_gene: NA
abundance: NA
j_gene: TRBJ2-1
CDR3nt: TGTGCCAGCACCTCACTCCGGACAGCCGAGCAGTTCTTC
CDR3aa: CASTSLRTAEQFF

v_gene: TRBV5-1
d_gene: NA
abundance: NA
j_gene: TRBJ1-5
CDR3nt: TGCGCCAGCAGCTTGGGGGCGGGGGCGCGGAATCAGCCCCAGCATTTT
CDR3aa: CASSLGAGARNQPQHF

v_gene: TRBV2
d_gene: TRBD1
abundance: NA
j_gene: TRBJ1-2
CDR3nt: TGTGCCTTGCAAGGGGACAGGGGGGGCTACACCTTC
CDR3aa: CALQGDRGGYTF

v_gene: TRBV6-5
d_gene: TRBD1
abundance: NA
j_gene: TRBJ2-2
CDR3nt: TGTGCCAGCAGCGCTACAGGGGGCGATACCGGGGAGCTGTTTTTT
CDR3aa: CASSATGGDTGELFF

v_gene: TRBV12-3/TRBV12-4
d_gene: NA
abundance: few
j_gene: TRBJ2-1
CDR3nt: TGTGCCAGCAGTTCTACCCGGTGGGGGCTCAATGAGCAGTTCTTC
CDR3aa: CASSSTRWGLNEQFF

v_gene: TRBV7-6
d_gene: TRBD1
abundance: many
j_gene: TRBJ1-6
CDR3nt: TGTGCCAGCAGCTCGGGACAGGGGAATAATTCACCCCTCCACTTT
CDR3aa: CASSSGQGNNSPLHF

v_gene: TRBV10-1
d_gene: TRBD2
abundance: few
j_gene: TRBJ2-7
CDR3nt: TGCGCCAGCAGTGGGGTTGAGACTAGCGGAACCTACGAGCAGTACTTC
CDR3aa: CASSGVETSGTYEQYF

v_gene: TRBV13
d_gene: NA
abundance: NA
j_gene: TRBJ2-7
CDR3nt: TGTGCCAGCACCCCCACCCGGGGAGACGAGCAGTACTTC
CDR3aa: CASTPTRGDEQYF

v_gene: TRBV7-9
d_gene: NA
abundance: few
j_gene: TRBJ1-2
CDR3nt: TGTGCCAGCAGCTTAAGGGATTTCTATGGCTACACCTTC
CDR3aa: CASSLRDFYGYTF

v_gene: TRBV5-3
d_gene: TRBD2
abundance: NA
j_gene: TRBJ2-1
CDR3nt: TGTGCCAGCAGCGTGGGACTAGCGGGAAGTAATGAGCAGTTCTTC
CDR3aa: CASSVGLAGSNEQFF

v_gene: TRBV12-3/TRBV12-4
d_gene: TRBD2
abundance: many
j_gene: TRBJ2-1
CDR3nt: TGTGCCAGCAGCATCCTAGCGGGGTTCTACAATGAGCAGTTCTTC
CDR3aa: CASSILAGFYNEQFF

v_gene: TRBV5-5
d_gene: TRBD1
abundance: NA
j_gene: TRBJ1-2
CDR3nt: TGTGCCAGCAGCTCCGGCCAGGGGGTGGCCTATGGCTACACCTTC
CDR3aa: CASSSGQGVAYGYTF

v_gene: TRBV12-3/TRBV12-4
d_gene: NA
abundance: many
j_gene: TRBJ2-2
CDR3nt: TGTGCCAGCGGGCCCGGGGAGCTGTTTTTT
CDR3aa: CASGPGELFF

v_gene: TRBV4-3
d_gene: NA
abundance: few
j_gene: TRBJ2-5
CDR3nt: TGCGCCAGCAGCCACCGCGTTCCCGGAGAGACCCAGTACTTC
CDR3aa: CASSHRVPGETQYF

v_gene: TRBV4-1
d_gene: NA
abundance: few
j_gene: TRBJ1-1
CDR3nt: TGCGCCAGCAGCCCCGGGCCGGAGGTCACTGAAGCTTTCTTT
CDR3aa: CASSPGPEVTEAFF

v_gene: TRBV7-2
d_gene: TRBD2
abundance: few
j_gene: TRBJ2-2
CDR3nt: TGTGCCAGCAGCTCCCGACTAGCGGACACCGGGGAGCTGTTTTTT
CDR3aa: CASSSRLADTGELFF

v_gene: TRBV5-1
d_gene: TRBD1
abundance: NA
j_gene: TRBJ2-2
CDR3nt: TGCGCCAGCAGCGACAGGGGGCCCGACGCCGGGGAGCTGTTTTTT
CDR3aa: CASSDRGPDAGELFF

v_gene: TRBV9
d_gene: NA
abundance: NA
j_gene: TRBJ1-2
CDR3nt: TGTGCCAGCAGCGCCCACCGGATTCCCGACCATACTGGCTACACCTTC
CDR3aa: CASSAHRIPDHTGYTF

v_gene: TRBV6-6
d_gene: TRBD1
abundance: NA
j_gene: TRBJ2-1
CDR3nt: TGTGCCAGCAGTTACCTGGGACAGAGGTTCGATGAGCAGTTCTTC
CDR3aa: CASSYLGQRFDEQFF

v_gene: TRBV28
d_gene: NA
abundance: few
j_gene: TRBJ1-3
CDR3nt: TGTGCCAGCAGTCCCCGGGCCTATCAGGGAAACACCATATATTTT
CDR3aa: CASSPRAYQGNTIYF

v_gene: TRBV4-1
d_gene: TRBD2
abundance: NA
j_gene: TRBJ2-3
CDR3nt: TGCGCCAGCAGCCGAGAGCTTAGCGGGGGCACAGATACGCAGTATTTT
CDR3aa: CASSRELSGGTDTQYF

v_gene: TRBV6-6
d_gene: NA
abundance: NA
j_gene: TRBJ1-2
CDR3nt: TGTGCCAGCAGTTACTCGAAGAGGGCGGACTATGGCTACACCTTC
CDR3aa: CASSYSKRADYGYTF